This TCR beta chain was identified in a study of shared clonotypes between healthy human individuals. Methods used by the authors: Filtering differed for immunoSEQ, which gave only junction sequences without quality scores. Method: immunoSEQ multiplex PCR; TCRdb's copy keeps in-frame clones and lacks some. V, J and clone size were drawn from that table, and D and trimming were deduced from the DNA. The profile shows more than 1,200,000 clones, approximately 98.5% of them singletons. The V end lost 3 bases, the J end lost 4 bases, and 5 bases lay between the germline ends. The germline gives CDR1 KGHSH, CDR2 LQKENI. The CDR3 has 12 residues. Study conclusions and caveats: Naive CD4 clonotypes were shared across a handful of donors at about 5%.

With respect to this clone: Antigen specificity is unknown. This sample also contains other DNA sequences that code for the same CDR3.

It was into CD45RA+ naive and CD45RA-negative memory subsets that the CD4+ cells were split. The chain combines TRBV18 with TRBJ2-3; no clear D. The TCR originated in a man under 40 in good health. The sequenced sample was naive CD4+ T cells sorted from blood. Subset given: CD45RA+ positively selected. In nucleotides, the CDR3 is TGTGCCAGCTCACCGCTCTCAGATACGCAGTATTTT. Its protein is CASSPLSDTQYF.